This section outlines one T cell receptor beta chain sequence together with its context. Only Caucasian adults living in Nashville, Tennessee made up the donor group. The germline gives CDR1 MDHEN, CDR2 SYDVKM. This CDR3 comprises 15 residues. The V end was cut by 4 bases, the J end by 4 bases, with 13 bases between. The data derive from a study of shared clonotypes between healthy human individuals. Background on the study: Each donor contributed plates that comprised three CD4 naive, three CD4 memory, two CD8 naive and one CD8 memory.

Sequenced by immunoSEQ multiplex PCR; TCRdb stores in-frame clones only, minus some. The sample shows around 2.5 million clones, approximately 94% of them seen only once. The rearrangement uses TRBV28 and TRBJ1-4; the D gene is possibly TRBD1 (6 bases). Sequencing used naive CD4+ T cells from PBMCs. Subset reported: CD45RA+ positively selected. The source is a man aged 18 to 30 in good health. Some clones in this sample may be carry-over from other donors' samples. The chain's CDR3 is CASSSGGADNEKLFF. The CDR3 nucleotides read TGTGCCAGCAGTTCGGGGGGGGCAGATAATGAAAAACTGTTTTTT.